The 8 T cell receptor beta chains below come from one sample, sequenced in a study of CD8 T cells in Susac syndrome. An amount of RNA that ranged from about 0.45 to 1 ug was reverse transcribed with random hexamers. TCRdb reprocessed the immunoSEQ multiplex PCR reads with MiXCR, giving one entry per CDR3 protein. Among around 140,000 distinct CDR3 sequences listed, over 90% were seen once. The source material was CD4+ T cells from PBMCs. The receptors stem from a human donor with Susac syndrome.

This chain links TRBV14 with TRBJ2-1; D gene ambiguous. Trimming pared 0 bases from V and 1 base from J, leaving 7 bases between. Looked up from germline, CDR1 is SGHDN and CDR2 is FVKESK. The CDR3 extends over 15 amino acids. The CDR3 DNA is TGTGCCAGCAGCCAAGATCGGAAGTCCTACAATGAGCAGTTCTTC. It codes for CASSQDRKSYNEQFF. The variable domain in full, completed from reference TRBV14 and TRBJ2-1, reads EAGVTQFPSHSVIEKGQTVTLRCDPISGHDNLYWYRRVMGKEIKFLLHFVKESKQDESGMPNNRFLAERTGGTYSTLKVQPAELEDSGVYFCASSQDRKSYNEQFFGPGTRLTVL.

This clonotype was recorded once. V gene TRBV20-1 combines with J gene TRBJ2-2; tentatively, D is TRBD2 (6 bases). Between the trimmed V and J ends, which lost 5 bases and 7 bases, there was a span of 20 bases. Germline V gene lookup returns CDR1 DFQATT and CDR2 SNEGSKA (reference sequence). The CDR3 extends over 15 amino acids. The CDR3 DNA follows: TGCAGTGCTTCCCCTAGCGCGGGGCGGGTCGGGGAGCTGTTTTTT. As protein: CSASPSAGRVGELFF.

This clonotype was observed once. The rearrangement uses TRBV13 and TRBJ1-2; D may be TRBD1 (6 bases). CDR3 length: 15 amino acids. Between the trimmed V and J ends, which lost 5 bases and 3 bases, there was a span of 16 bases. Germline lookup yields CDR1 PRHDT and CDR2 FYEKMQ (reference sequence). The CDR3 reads CASSHRGAGDYGYTF. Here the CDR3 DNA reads TGTGCCAGCAGCCACCGGGGGGCCGGGGACTATGGCTACACCTTC.

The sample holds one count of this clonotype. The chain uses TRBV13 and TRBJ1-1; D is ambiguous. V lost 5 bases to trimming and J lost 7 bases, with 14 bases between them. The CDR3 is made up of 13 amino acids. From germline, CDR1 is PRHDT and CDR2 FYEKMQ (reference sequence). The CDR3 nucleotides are TGTGCCAGCAGCCTTCGAGGAGCGTATGAAGCTTTCTTT. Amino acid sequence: CASSLRGAYEAFF.

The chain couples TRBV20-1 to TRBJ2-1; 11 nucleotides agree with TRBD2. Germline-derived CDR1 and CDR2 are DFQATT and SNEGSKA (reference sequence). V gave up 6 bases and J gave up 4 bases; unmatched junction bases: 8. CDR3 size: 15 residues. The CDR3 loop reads CSARKTSGTYNEQFF. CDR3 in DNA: TGCAGTGCCAGGAAGACTAGCGGGACATACAATGAGCAGTTCTTC.

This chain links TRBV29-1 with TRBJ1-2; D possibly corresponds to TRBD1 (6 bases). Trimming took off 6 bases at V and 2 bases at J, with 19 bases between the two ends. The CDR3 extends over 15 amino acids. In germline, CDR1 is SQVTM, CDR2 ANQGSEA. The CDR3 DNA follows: TGCAGCGTCGTCCATAGAAAAACAGGGAACTATGGCTACACCTTC. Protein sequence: CSVVHRKTGNYGYTF.

The CDR3 spells CASSSGLPYEQYF. CDR3 nucleotides: TGTGCCAGCAGCTCGGGACTACCCTACGAGCAGTACTTC. This chain links TRBV13 with TRBJ2-7; 7 bases map to TRBD2. The CDR3 sequence is 13 residues long. The germline V gene encodes CDR1 PRHDT and CDR2 FYEKMQ (reference sequence). J gave up 2 bases and V 4 bases, and 2 bases lay outside the gene matches.

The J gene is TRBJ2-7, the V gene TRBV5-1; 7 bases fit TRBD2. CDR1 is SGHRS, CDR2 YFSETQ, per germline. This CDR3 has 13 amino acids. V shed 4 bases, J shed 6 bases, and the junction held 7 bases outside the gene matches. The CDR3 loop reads CASSAQRGSEQYF. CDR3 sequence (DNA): TGCGCCAGCAGCGCCCAGCGGGGTAGCGAGCAGTACTTC.